The 31 T cell receptor beta chains given below trace back to one sample, sequenced in a study of Ad26.COV2.S vaccination and SARS-CoV-2 variants. This sample's treatment: some 20 received Ad26.COV2.S at low or high dose, single or two shots; 5 received placebo; per-sample allocation not given. Samples came from day 63 after the first vaccine or placebo injection. Libraries were prepared by immunoSEQ multiplex PCR; TCRdb keeps only in-frame clonotypes and omits some of them. The table shows fewer than 900,000 clones, with more than 70% occurring only once. Sequenced here: peripheral blood, sampled in a trial of Ad26.COV2.S vaccine versus placebo. These receptors were taken from a person aged 18 to 65 who received the Ad26.COV2.S COVID-19 vaccine or a placebo.

This clone was detected only a few times. V is TRBV7-9 and J is TRBJ2-7, with 9 nucleotides matching TRBD2. CDR3 size: 14 residues. The germline gives CDR1 SEHNR, CDR2 FQNEAQ (reference sequence). V lost 4 bases and J lost 1; bases outside the gene matches: 2. The CDR3 spells CASSSTSGSYEQYF. The CDR3 nucleotides read TGTGCCAGCAGCTCCACTAGCGGGTCCTACGAGCAGTACTTC.

The CDR3 nucleotides are TGTGCCAGTAGTATATTAGGTAACGGCAATCAGCCCCAGCATTTT. This encodes CASSILGNGNQPQHF. The chain has TRBV19 and TRBJ1-5, with D uncertain. V gave up 2 bases and J gave up 2 bases, with 10 bases separating them. CDR3 length: 15 amino acids. CDR1 LNHDA and CDR2 SQIVND come from the germline V gene (reference sequence). The variable domain in full, with the rest retrieved from reference TRBV19 and TRBJ1-5, is DGGITQSPKYLFRKEGQNVTLSCEQNLNHDAMYWYRQDPGQGLRLIYYSQIVNDFQKGDIAEGYSVSREKKESFPLTVTSAQKNPTAFYLCASSILGNGNQPQHFGDGTRLSIL.

V and J are TRBV10-3 and TRBJ1-2; 8 nucleotides align to TRBD1. The CDR3 covers 13 residues. CDR1 ENHRY and CDR2 SYGVKD come from the germline V gene. With V trimmed by 10 bases and J by 2 bases, 6 bases remained unmatched. In DNA form, the CDR3 reads TGTGCCACCGGACAGGGAACGAACTATGGCTACACCTTC. This sequence encodes CATGQGTNYGYTF.

In this sample, this clone turned up a few times. The genes are TRBV19 and TRBJ1-5, with 7 bases identical to TRBD1. The CDR3 extends over 16 amino acids. Trimming at V came to 5 bases and at J to 1 base, leaving 8 bases not matched to a gene. Germline CDR1 LNHDA, CDR2 SQIVND (reference sequence). CDR3 region: CASSFRQGGSNQPQHF. CDR3 sequence (DNA): TGTGCCAGTAGTTTCAGACAGGGTGGGAGCAATCAGCCCCAGCATTTT.

The rearrangement links TRBV19 to TRBJ2-3; TRBD1 or TRBD2 may be the D gene (6 bases each). The CDR3 extends over 16 amino acids. With 3 bases removed from V and 5 bases from J, the gap between germline ends came to 18 bases. CDR1 LNHDA and CDR2 SQIVND come from the germline V gene (reference sequence). For the CDR3, the DNA is TGTGCCAGTAGTATCCCCGGGGGCGCCAGCGGAGATACGCAGTATTTT. Translation: CASSIPGGASGDTQYF.

This sequence joins TRBV5-1 and TRBJ2-5; D not certain. Germline assignment: CDR1 SGHRS and CDR2 YFSETQ. V gave up 0 bases and J gave up 1 base, with 10 bases separating them. CDR3 length equals 15 residues. The CDR3 DNA follows: TGCGCCAGCAGCTTGGGTTTCCGGATCCAAGAGACCCAGTACTTC. Translation: CASSLGFRIQETQYF.

In this sample, this clone turned up once. This chain joins TRBV5-4 and TRBJ2-2; TRBD1 matches at 8 bases. Germline CDR1 is SGHNT and CDR2 is YYREEE (reference sequence). The CDR3 is made up of 15 amino acids. Germline trimming cut 4 bases from V and 3 bases from J; bases unmatched to any gene: 5. CDR3 residues: CASSAPDRDTGELFF. CDR3 DNA sequence: TGTGCCAGCAGCGCCCCGGACAGGGACACCGGGGAGCTGTTTTTT.

The V gene is TRBV7-2, the J gene TRBJ1-2; D call uncertain. The CDR3 extends over 13 amino acids. Germline lookup yields CDR1 SGHTA and CDR2 FQGNSA. Trimming shortened V by 5 bases and J by 6 bases, and 13 bases separated the two germline ends. The CDR3 region is CASSQATGDGYTF. CDR3 nucleotide sequence: TGTGCCAGCAGCCAGGCGACGGGAGATGGCTACACCTTC.

The V gene is TRBV3-1 (or the pseudogene TRBV3-2), the J gene TRBJ2-2; D possibly corresponds to TRBD2 (6 bases). Germline CDR1 reads LGHDT; CDR2 reads YNNKEL (reference sequence). The V gene lost 2 bases and the J gene lost 5 bases, with 18 bases spanning the gap. The CDR3 has 17 residues. CDR3 nucleotides: TGTGCCAGCAGCCAATTCGACTCGGGGGTATGGACCGGGGAGCTGTTTTTT. Amino acid sequence: CASSQFDSGVWTGELFF.

V gene TRBV30 combines with J gene TRBJ2-6; tentative D call: TRBD1 (5 bases). V was pared by 3 bases and J by 0 bases, with 12 bases between. This CDR3 comprises 16 residues. Germline V gives CDR1 GTSNPN, CDR2 SVGIG (reference sequence). CDR3 residues: CAWSKKGASGANVLTF. The CDR3 coding sequence is TGTGCCTGGAGCAAAAAAGGGGCCTCTGGGGCCAACGTCCTGACTTTC.

CDR3 protein: CASRGQGSGNTIYF. The CDR3 DNA follows: TGCGCCAGCAGAGGACAGGGCTCTGGAAACACCATATATTTT. This sequence joins TRBV5-1 and TRBJ1-3, with 8 bases identical to TRBD1. CDR3 size: 14 residues. Germline V gives CDR1 SGHRS, CDR2 YFSETQ. V dropped 5 bases and J dropped 0; count of bases not matched to a gene: 1.

The genes are TRBV2 and TRBJ2-6, with D perhaps TRBD1 or TRBD2 (6 bases each). From germline, CDR1 is SNHLY and CDR2 FYNNEI. The V and J ends lost 4 bases and 4 bases respectively, with 14 bases between them. This CDR3 contains 16 residues. CDR3 in amino acids: CASSVGRGQGANVLTF. CDR3 DNA: TGTGCCAGCAGTGTCGGTCGGGGGCAGGGGGCCAACGTCCTGACTTTC.

The V call is TRBV7-2, the J call TRBJ2-1; 10 nucleotides align to TRBD2. Germline V lookup: CDR1 SGHTA, CDR2 FQGNSA. This CDR3 region has 15 residues. V was pared by 5 bases and J by 2 bases, with 3 bases of the junction left unmatched. The DNA of the CDR3 is TGTGCCAGCAGCGCCACTAGCGGGGCCTACAATGAGCAGTTCTTC. Translated: CASSATSGAYNEQFF.

The chain carries TRBV3-1 (or the pseudogene TRBV3-2) and TRBJ1-1; 7 nucleotides line up with TRBD1. CDR1 and CDR2 from the germline V gene are LGHDT and YNNKEL (reference sequence). The length of the CDR3 is 14 residues. V was pared by 0 bases and J by 10 bases, with 8 bases of the junction left unmatched. The CDR3 sequence: CASSQEGQGGTAFF. The CDR3 coding sequence is TGTGCCAGCAGCCAAGAGGGGCAGGGGGGGACAGCTTTCTTT.

The rearrangement uses TRBV24-1 and TRBJ2-5; tentative D call: TRBD1 (6 bases). The germline gives CDR1 KGHDR, CDR2 SFDVKD. Between the trimmed V and J ends, which lost 4 bases and 2 bases, there was a span of 10 bases. The CDR3 extends over 14 amino acids. The chain's CDR3 is CATSEDRPQETQYF. The CDR3 region has the DNA TGTGCCACCAGTGAGGACAGACCACAAGAGACCCAGTACTTC.

The V call is TRBV10-1, the J call TRBJ2-1, with 7 bases identical to TRBD1. This CDR3 is built from 14 residues. Germline assignment: CDR1 WNHNN and CDR2 SYGVQD (reference sequence). V gave up 7 bases and J gave up 6 bases; unmatched junction bases: 9. As DNA, the CDR3 is TGCGCCAGCACCAGTGGGGACAGTCTCAATGAGCAGTTCTTC. It specifies CASTSGDSLNEQFF.

This chain links TRBV27 with TRBJ2-3, with unresolved D. The V gene lost 0 bases and the J gene lost 3 bases, with 7 bases spanning the gap. The germline gives CDR1 MNHEY, CDR2 SMNVEV (reference sequence). The CDR3 runs to 14 residues. CDR3 sequence (DNA): TGTGCCAGCAGTTTATCGGCCCCTACAGATACGCAGTATTTT. This codes for CASSLSAPTDTQYF.

This clone was seen only a few times. The chain links TRBV7-2 to TRBJ1-5; weak D call: TRBD1 (5 bases). V dropped 4 bases and J dropped 1 base, with 8 bases sitting between them. Looked up from germline, CDR1 is SGHTA and CDR2 is FQGNSA. The CDR3 spans 14 residues. CDR3 nucleotide sequence: TGTGCCAGCAGCTCCCGGACAAGCAATCAGCCCCAGCATTTT. This codes for CASSSRTSNQPQHF. Complete variable domain (other parts from reference TRBV7-2 and TRBJ1-5): GAGVSQSPSNKVTEKGKDVELRCDPISGHTALYWYRQSLGQGLEFLIYFQGNSAPDKSGLPSDRFSAERTGGSVSTLTIQRTQQEDSAVYLCASSSRTSNQPQHFGDGTRLSIL.

A word on this clone: A read error may produce the germline difference seen at one junction end. J is TRBJ1-2 and V is TRBV19; D unclear. This CDR3 has 11 residues. Germline-derived CDR1 and CDR2 are LNHDA and SQIVND (reference sequence). DNA of the CDR3: TGTGCCAGTCCCCTTATATATGACTACACCTTC. Amino acid sequence: CASPLIYDYTF.

CDR3 DNA: TGTGCCAGCTCACCACCGAGTCGGGCGTACGAGCAGTACTTC. This sequence encodes CASSPPSRAYEQYF. The rearrangement uses TRBV18 and TRBJ2-7; D gene unclear. The length of the CDR3 is 14 residues. The germline V and J ends were trimmed by 0 bases and 4 bases, with 10 bases remaining between them. From germline, CDR1 is KGHSH and CDR2 LQKENI.

The chain couples TRBV18 to TRBJ1-4; D ambiguous. Trimming left V 4 bases short and J 7 bases short, with 4 bases between. Germline-derived CDR1 and CDR2 are KGHSH and LQKENI. CDR3 length: 11 residues. Here the CDR3 reads CASSRAEKLFF. The CDR3, as DNA: TGTGCCAGCTCACGGGCTGAAAAACTGTTTTTT.

V gene TRBV7-2 combines with J gene TRBJ2-7; the match to TRBD1 covers 9 bases. The germline gives CDR1 SGHTA, CDR2 FQGNSA. The CDR3 has 15 residues. With V trimmed by 3 bases and J by 13 bases, 16 bases remained unmatched. The CDR3 loop reads CASSFASQTGTGLYF. CDR3 in DNA: TGTGCCAGCAGCTTCGCATCTCAGACCGGGACAGGGCTATACTTC.

The genes are TRBV5-6 and TRBJ2-1, with D tentatively TRBD2 (6 bases). Germline values: CDR1 SGHDT, CDR2 YYEEEE. CDR3 size: 15 residues. The germline V and J ends were trimmed by 2 bases and 9 bases, with 18 bases remaining between them. The CDR3 DNA is TGTGCCAGCAGCTTTGCCGGGAGTATGTACGTTGAGCAGTTCTTC. It is translated as CASSFAGSMYVEQFF.

The chain links TRBV6-5 to TRBJ1-1; 11 nucleotides line up with TRBD1. This CDR3 has 15 residues. Germline V gene lookup returns CDR1 MNHEY and CDR2 SVGAGI. J lost 6 bases, V lost 0 bases, and 3 bases had no gene match. This CDR3 is CASSYSRTGGPEAFF. Here the CDR3 DNA reads TGTGCCAGCAGTTACTCCCGGACAGGGGGCCCTGAAGCTTTCTTT.

The chain employs TRBV18 and TRBJ1-1, with no clear D. This CDR3 spans 15 amino acids. CDR1 and CDR2 from the germline V gene are KGHSH and LQKENI. Trimming removed 4 bases from V and 3 bases from J, with 15 bases in between. The CDR3 spells CASSRGFGPDTEAFF. CDR3 sequence (DNA): TGTGCCAGCTCACGGGGTTTTGGCCCGGACACTGAAGCTTTCTTT.

This chain joins TRBV27 and TRBJ1-1, with a tentative D call TRBD1 (6 bases). The CDR3 length is 15 residues. The germline CDR1 and CDR2 sequences are MNHEY and SMNVEV (reference sequence). Trimming pared 6 bases from V and 0 bases from J, leaving 14 bases between. The CDR3 DNA reads TGTGCCAGCAGCTCGGACAGCTCCATGAACACTGAAGCTTTCTTT. Amino acid sequence: CASSSDSSMNTEAFF.

The rearrangement links TRBV6-5 to TRBJ2-1; D is perhaps TRBD2 (6 bases). Germline V CDR1 and CDR2: MNHEY, SVGAGI. CDR3 length equals 14 residues. The V end was cut by 10 bases, the J end by 2 bases, with 15 bases between. The CDR3, as DNA: TGTGCCACCAGGAAACGCGGGACCTACAATGAGCAGTTCTTC. As protein: CATRKRGTYNEQFF.

This sequence joins TRBV5-5 and TRBJ2-7; D possibly corresponds to TRBD2 (6 bases). This CDR3 is built from 13 residues. The V end lost 1 base, the J end lost 7 bases, and 12 bases lay between the germline ends. Germline V CDR1 and CDR2: SGHKS, YYEKEE (reference sequence). DNA for the CDR3: TGTGCCAGCAGCTTGAAAGGCGCGGGAGAGCAGTACTTC. Its protein product is CASSLKGAGEQYF.

This clone has only one observation. This chain uses TRBV5-1 with TRBJ2-2; D is unresolved. The CDR3 is 16 residues long. CDR1 and CDR2 (germline): SGHRS, YFSETQ. V was clipped by 0 bases and J by 1 base, with 10 bases between them. This CDR3 is CASSLGAARNTGELFF. In DNA, the CDR3 is TGCGCCAGCAGCTTGGGAGCAGCGCGGAACACCGGGGAGCTGTTTTTT.

This clone has a single count. The chain combines TRBV20-1 with TRBJ2-5; no definite D call. Germline CDR1 is DFQATT and CDR2 is SNEGSKA (reference sequence). The CDR3 extends over 11 amino acids. Trimming removed 4 bases from V and 4 bases from J, with 7 bases in between. The CDR3 coding sequence is TGCAGTGCTAAGGCCCCAGAGACCCAGTACTTC. Its translation is CSAKAPETQYF.

The chain combines TRBV27 with TRBJ1-1, with TRBD1 identical over 7 bases. Germline V gene data show CDR1 as MNHEY and CDR2 as SMNVEV (reference sequence). V lost 5 bases, J lost 5 bases, and 8 bases stayed unmatched. The CDR3 runs 14 residues. CDR3 sequence reads: CASSDRQGGTEAFF. The CDR3 DNA reads TGTGCCAGCAGTGACAGACAGGGAGGAACTGAAGCTTTCTTT.